Listed below are T cell receptor beta chains from one sample, sequenced in a study of blood T cells in healthy people across ages. TCRdb fed the 5' RACE reads into MiXCR, producing one record per CDR3 protein. This sample has fewer than 2 million distinct CDR3 sequences; roughly two fifths occur once, and the top ten carry 23%. Material for sequencing was blood. The receptors were sampled from a human donor in good health. Each CDR3 is given without its conserved first and last residue. D genes are given only for firm matches.

J gene: TRBJ2-7; D gene: -; V gene: TRBV12-3/TRBV12-4; CDR3 protein: ASSFRRREQY
J gene: TRBJ2-7; D gene: TRBD1; V gene: TRBV20-1; CDR3 protein: SARGTGRYEQY
J gene: TRBJ1-2; D gene: TRBD1; V gene: TRBV7-9; CDR3 protein: ASSAPGQGISGYT
J gene: TRBJ2-1; D gene: -; V gene: TRBV7-2; CDR3 protein: ASSLDRDSDEQF
J gene: TRBJ2-6; D gene: TRBD1; V gene: TRBV12-3/TRBV12-4; CDR3 protein: ASSQGQGAFGANVLT
J gene: TRBJ1-5; D gene: -; V gene: TRBV6-2/TRBV6-3; CDR3 protein: ASSTIYRDQPQH
J gene: TRBJ1-6; D gene: -; V gene: TRBV4-3; CDR3 protein: ASSQDKGLPLH
J gene: TRBJ2-1; D gene: -; V gene: TRBV24-1; CDR3 protein: ASGANSYNEQF
J gene: TRBJ2-6; D gene: -; V gene: TRBV5-6; CDR3 protein: ASSLGLGTDFIGANVLT
J gene: TRBJ2-6; D gene: -; V gene: TRBV24-1; CDR3 protein: ATSDPNSGANVLT
J gene: TRBJ2-1; D gene: TRBD1; V gene: TRBV7-9; CDR3 protein: ASSLRQGATESEQF
J gene: TRBJ1-2; D gene: -; V gene: TRBV7-2; CDR3 protein: ASNSPGYYGYT
J gene: TRBJ1-5; D gene: -; V gene: TRBV4-3; CDR3 protein: ASSQDWGSVEPQH
J gene: TRBJ2-1; D gene: -; V gene: TRBV7-3; CDR3 protein: TSSLGNEQF
J gene: TRBJ1-1; D gene: -; V gene: TRBV7-3; CDR3 protein: ASRPGGADTEAF
J gene: -; D gene: -; V gene: TRBV11-3; CDR3 protein: ASSLDSVPPPDEQY
J gene: TRBJ2-3; D gene: -; V gene: TRBV29-1; CDR3 protein: SVHGGTAGADTQY
J gene: TRBJ2-3; D gene: -; V gene: TRBV13; CDR3 protein: ASCRGRSDTQY
J gene: TRBJ2-7; D gene: -; V gene: TRBV28; CDR3 protein: ASSAKDGTYGQY
J gene: TRBJ1-2; D gene: TRBD1; V gene: TRBV5-1; CDR3 protein: ASSSGTGSLDGYT
J gene: TRBJ2-1; D gene: -; V gene: TRBV10-3; CDR3 protein: AITERGYNEQF
J gene: TRBJ2-7; D gene: -; V gene: TRBV27; CDR3 protein: ASSLPTLDGAYEQY
J gene: TRBJ1-1; D gene: -; V gene: TRBV6-5; CDR3 protein: ASSYAGFAEAF